Ten or more counts support the clone carrying this T cell receptor beta chain. These data belong to a study of molecular identifiers for immune sequencing clone quantification. TCRdb analysed the PCR reads with MiXCR anew, one entry per CDR3 protein. Of under 800,000 distinct CDR3 sequences in the sample, 25% were seen once. This CDR3 is 14 amino acids long. Trimming cost V 4 bases and J 2 bases, with 10 bases left between them. The germline V gene encodes CDR1 SGHDT and CDR2 YYEEEE. Specimen: naive CD8+ T cells from blood, with Jurkat cell RNA spiked in. The sample's subset: FACS-sorted CD8+CD4-CCR7+CD45RA+ naive T cells. V gene TRBV5-6 combines with J gene TRBJ1-5; D call uncertain. This sequence was found in a human donor in good health. Some libraries in this study had Jurkat cell RNA spiked in. CDR3 sequence reads: CASSPWRRNQPQHF. The CDR3 DNA sequence: TGTGCCAGCAGCCCTTGGAGGCGCAATCAGCCCCAGCATTTT.